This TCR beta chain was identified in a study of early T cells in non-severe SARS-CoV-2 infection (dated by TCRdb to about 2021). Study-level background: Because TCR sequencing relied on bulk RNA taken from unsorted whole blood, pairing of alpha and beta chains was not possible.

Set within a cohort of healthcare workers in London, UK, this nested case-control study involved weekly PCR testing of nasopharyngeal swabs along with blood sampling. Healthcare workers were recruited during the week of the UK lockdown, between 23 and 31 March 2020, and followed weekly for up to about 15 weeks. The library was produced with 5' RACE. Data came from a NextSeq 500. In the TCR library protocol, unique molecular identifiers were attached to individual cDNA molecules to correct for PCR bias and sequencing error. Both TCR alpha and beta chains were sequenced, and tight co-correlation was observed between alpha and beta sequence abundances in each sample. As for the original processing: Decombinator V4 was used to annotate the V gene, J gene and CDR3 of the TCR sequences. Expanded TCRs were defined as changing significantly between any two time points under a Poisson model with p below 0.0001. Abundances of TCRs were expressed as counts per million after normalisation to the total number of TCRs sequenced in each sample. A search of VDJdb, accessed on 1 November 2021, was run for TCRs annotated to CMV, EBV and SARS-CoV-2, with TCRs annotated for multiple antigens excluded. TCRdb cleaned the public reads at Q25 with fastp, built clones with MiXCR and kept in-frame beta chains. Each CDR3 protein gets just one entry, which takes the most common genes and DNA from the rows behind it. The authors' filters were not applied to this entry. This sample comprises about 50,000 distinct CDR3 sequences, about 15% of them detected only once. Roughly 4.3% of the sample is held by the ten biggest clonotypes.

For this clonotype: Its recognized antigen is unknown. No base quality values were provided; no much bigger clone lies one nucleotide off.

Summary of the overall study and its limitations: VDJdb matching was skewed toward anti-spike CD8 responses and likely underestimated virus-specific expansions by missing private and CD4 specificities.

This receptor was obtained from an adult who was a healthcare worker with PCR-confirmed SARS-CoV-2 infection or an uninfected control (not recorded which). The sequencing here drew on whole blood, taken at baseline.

The CDR3: CASSLTGSRTDTQYF. The bases are TGCGCCAGCAGCTTGACAGGGTCCCGCACAGATACGCAGTATTTT. The V and J genes are TRBV5-1 and TRBJ2-3; the best D guess is TRBD1, with 6 bases matching. The junction carries 10 bases between V and J, which are trimmed by 1 base and 1 base respectively. The germline V gene supplies CDR1 SGHRS and CDR2 YFSETQ. The CDR3 spans 15 residues, from the cysteine through the phenylalanine. The sequence is cut down to CDR3 DNA, 45 bases in frame from base 1.